This TCR beta chain comes out of a study of blood T cell repertoires in COVID-19. Turning to the study itself: Material from acute and convalescent COVID-19 was sourced from the United States, Italy and Spain. PBMCs, B-cell-depleted T cells, or T cells were the source of the cDNA or gDNA that made up the material.

As processed by the authors: Estimates of nucleated cell counts were drawn from the amplification of reference gene primers. Using immunoSEQ multiplex PCR, the repertoire was profiled, and TCRdb retains in-frame clones only, with some absent. Clonal size and the V and J genes are those of that table, whereas D and trimming came from the DNA. The top ten hold roughly 8% of the sample, which has about 150,000 clones, roughly 76% seen once. The sequence was obtained from a human donor with acute or convalescent COVID-19. The donor label of this sample is uncertain. The sample was peripheral blood.

The CDR3 nucleotides are TGTGCCTCCAGGGACAGCATGAACACTGAAGCTTTCTTT. Its protein is CASRDSMNTEAFF. This rearrangement joins TRBV5-4 to TRBJ1-1, with 7 bases that match TRBD1. V gave up 10 bases and J gave up 0 bases; unmatched junction bases: 6. The CDR3 loop spans 13 amino acids. Germline loops: CDR1 SGHNT, CDR2 YYREEE (reference sequence).